This TCR beta chain was observed in a study of vaccination effects on CD4 cells after COVID-19. Whole-study results and caveats: Common cold coronavirus cross-reactivity was shown by only 1 of 255 vaccine-induced clones in healthy vaccinees.

Germline CDR1 SEHNR, CDR2 FQNEAQ (reference sequence). V was clipped by 3 bases and J by 11 bases, with 14 bases between them. The CDR3 has 14 residues. With regard to this clone: The antigen remains undetermined.

TCRdb's table, derived via immunoSEQ multiplex PCR, lists solely in-frame clones and lacks some. The repertoire has about 48,000 clones, around 67% of them found once; the top ten carry over 4.5%. On approximately day 9 of culture, CD4+ T cells were separated out. A half-volume exchange with IL-2 medium occurred on days 3 and 7. This receptor was taken from a human donor who received a COVID-19 vaccine. This chain links TRBV7-9 with TRBJ1-6; tentatively, D is TRBD1 (6 bases). The specimen comprised CD4+ T cells from PBMCs cultured without peptide, sampled before COVID-19 vaccination. CDR3 loop: CASSFDTRGPPLHF. As DNA, the CDR3 is TGTGCCAGCAGCTTTGACACCAGGGGCCCACCCCTCCACTTT.